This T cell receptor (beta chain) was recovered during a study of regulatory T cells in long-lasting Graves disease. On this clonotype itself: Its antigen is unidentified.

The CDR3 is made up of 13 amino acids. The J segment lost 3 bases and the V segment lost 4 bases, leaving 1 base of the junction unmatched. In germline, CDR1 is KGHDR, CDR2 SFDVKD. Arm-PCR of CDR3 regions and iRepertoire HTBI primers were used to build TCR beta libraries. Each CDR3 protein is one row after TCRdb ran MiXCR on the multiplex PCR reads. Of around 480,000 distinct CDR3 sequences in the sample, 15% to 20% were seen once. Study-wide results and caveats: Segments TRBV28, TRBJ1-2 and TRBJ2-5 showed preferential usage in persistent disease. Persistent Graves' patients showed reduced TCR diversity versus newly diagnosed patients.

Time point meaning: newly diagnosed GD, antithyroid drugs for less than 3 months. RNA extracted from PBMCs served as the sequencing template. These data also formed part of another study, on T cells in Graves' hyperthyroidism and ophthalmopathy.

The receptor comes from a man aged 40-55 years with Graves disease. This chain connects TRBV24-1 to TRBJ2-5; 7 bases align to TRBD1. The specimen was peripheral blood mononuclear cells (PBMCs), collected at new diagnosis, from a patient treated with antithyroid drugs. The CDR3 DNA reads TGTGCCACCAGTGACGGGACAGAAGAGACCCAGTACTTC. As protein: CATSDGTEETQYF.